These 5 T cell receptor beta chains were sequenced from one sample in a study of T cell repertoires in cytomegalovirus infection. These TCRs' antigens remain unknown. TCRdb re-derived calls from the reads in MiXCR, one entry per CDR3 protein. The sample has 95,000 to 150,000 distinct CDR3 sequences, roughly 32% seen once. This material consisted of CD8+ T cells from cultured PBMCs, taken from culture after CMV antigen stimulation. These receptors were taken from a human donor in good health (CMV status not recorded). Some clones in this sample may be carry-over from other donors' samples.

The V gene is TRBV20-1, the J gene TRBJ2-3, with 8 bases that match TRBD1. Trimming removed 5 bases from V and 2 bases from J; junction bases left unmatched: 6. The germline V gene encodes CDR1 DFQATT and CDR2 SNEGSKA (reference sequence). The CDR3 length is 14 residues. The CDR3 loop is CSASRTGSTDTQYF. In DNA, the CDR3 is TGCAGTGCTTCCCGGACAGGGTCCACAGATACGCAGTATTTT.

Only a few counts were recorded for this clonotype. The CDR3 region has the DNA TGCGCCAGCAGCTTGGTTGGGGACGGTTACAATGAGCAGTTCTTC. Protein product: CASSLVGDGYNEQFF. The rearrangement links TRBV5-1 to TRBJ2-1; D could derive from TRBD1 or TRBD2 (5 bases each). Germline values: CDR1 SGHRS, CDR2 YFSETQ. This CDR3 has 15 residues. Between the trimmed V and J ends, which lost 0 bases and 4 bases, there was a span of 11 bases.

This clonotype turned up a few times. The V call is TRBV6-1, the J call TRBJ2-1; 7 nucleotides line up with TRBD2. V was clipped by 0 bases and J by 4 bases; unmatched bases: 15. This CDR3 has 19 residues. The germline V gene encodes CDR1 MNHNS and CDR2 SASEGT. DNA of the CDR3: TGTGCCAGCAGTGAAGCGTTCACGTTAGAGGGCGGGAGTTACAATGAGCAGTTCTTC. Encoded protein: CASSEAFTLEGGSYNEQFF.

The chain carries TRBV7-9 and TRBJ2-3, with a weak D call TRBD1 (5 bases). The CDR3 has 16 amino acids. Trimming took 6 bases from V and 1 from J, leaving 17 bases between them. CDR1 SEHNR and CDR2 FQNEAQ come from the germline V gene (reference sequence). The CDR3 loop is CASSSTGFGGTDTQYF. CDR3 coding DNA: TGTGCCAGCAGTTCTACAGGTTTTGGAGGCACAGATACGCAGTATTTT. The full variable domain, rest sourced from reference TRBV7-9 and TRBJ2-3, is DTGVSQNPRHKITKRGQNVTFRCDPISEHNRLYWYRQTLGQGPEFLTYFQNEAQLEKSRLLSDRFSAERPKGSFSTLEIQRTEQGDSAMYLCASSSTGFGGTDTQYFGPGTRLTVL.

There are many counts of this clonotype. CDR3 nucleotide sequence: TGTGCCAGCAGTCCACAGGCTGGGAATTCACCCCTCCACTTT. Encoded protein: CASSPQAGNSPLHF. The chain uses TRBV6-2 or TRBV6-3 and TRBJ1-6; TRBD1 might be the D (5 bases). Trimming took off 5 bases at V and 7 bases at J, with 12 bases between the two ends. CDR3 length equals 14 residues. Germline V CDR1 and CDR2: MNHEY, SVGEGT.